Listed here is a single T cell receptor beta chain. The sample comes from a study of blood T cell repertoires in COVID-19. Study-level information: Researchers got acute and convalescent COVID-19 samples from the United States, Italy and Spain.

The method was immunoSEQ multiplex PCR; TCRdb's version includes in-frame clones alone and lacks a portion of them. This sample has nearly 200,000 clones; approximately 91% occur once, and the top ten carry about 6.6%. This clonotype originated in a woman in her thirties or forties who had recovered from COVID-19. The sequenced material came from peripheral blood.

The CDR3 bases are TGTGCCAGCAGCTCACCCCCGGGAGCTCCTGGAAACACCATATATTTT. This translates into CASSSPPGAPGNTIYF. V usage is TRBV7-9 and J usage is TRBJ1-3; D uncertain. V shed 4 bases and J shed 2 bases, with 15 bases lying between them. The CDR3 covers 16 residues. The V gene's germline CDR1 is SEHNR and CDR2 FQNEAQ (reference sequence).